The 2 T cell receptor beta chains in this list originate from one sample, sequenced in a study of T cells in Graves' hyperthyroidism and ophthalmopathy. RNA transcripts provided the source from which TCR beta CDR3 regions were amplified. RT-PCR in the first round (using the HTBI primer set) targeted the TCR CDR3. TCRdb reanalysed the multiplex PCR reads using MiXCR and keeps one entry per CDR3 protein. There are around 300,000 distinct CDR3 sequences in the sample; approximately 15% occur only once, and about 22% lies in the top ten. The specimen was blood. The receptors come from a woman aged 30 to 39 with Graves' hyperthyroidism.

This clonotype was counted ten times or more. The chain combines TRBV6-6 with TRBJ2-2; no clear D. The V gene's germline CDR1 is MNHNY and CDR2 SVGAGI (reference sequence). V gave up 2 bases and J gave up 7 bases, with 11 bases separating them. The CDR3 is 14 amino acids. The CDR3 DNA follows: TGTGCCAGCAGTTACGCAGGATTGGGCGGGGAGCTGTTTTTT. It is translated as CASSYAGLGGELFF.

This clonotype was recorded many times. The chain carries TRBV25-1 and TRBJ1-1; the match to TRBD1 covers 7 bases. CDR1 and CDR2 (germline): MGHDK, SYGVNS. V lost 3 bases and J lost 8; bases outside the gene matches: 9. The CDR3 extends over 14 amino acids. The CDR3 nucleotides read TGTGCCAGCAGTGAGGGGACAGCAATCCGAGAAGCTTTCTTT. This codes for CASSEGTAIREAFF.